The source of this TCR beta chain is a study of CD8 T cells in ankylosing spondylitis. General study points: In reactive arthritis synovial fluid and blood, some motif variants had been reported before. It appeared that ankylosing spondylitis blood was characterized by a TCR beta motif of under ten highly homologous variants. Significantly higher representation of disease-linked clones was reported for matched ankylosing spondylitis synovial fluid.

This clonotype was counted many times. No antigen is known for it. Germline V CDR1 and CDR2: SEHNR, FQNEAQ (reference sequence). The CDR3 spans 16 residues. Trimming left V 1 base short and J 0 bases short, with 10 bases between. As the method for making TCR beta libraries, quantitative 5'-RACE with molecular barcodes was used. TCRdb used MiXCR to reprocess the 5' RACE reads, holding one entry per CDR3 protein. The sample carries roughly 120,000 distinct CDR3 sequences, about 6.5% recorded once. The chain couples TRBV7-9 to TRBJ1-3, with D hard to call. The sequenced sample was blood, either unsorted or a sorted T cell fraction (not recorded which). The sequence was collected from a male donor with ankylosing spondylitis or in good health (not recorded which). The CDR3 nucleotides are TGTGCCAGCAGCTTAGTTGTCAGGCTCTCTGGAAACACCATATATTTT. It specifies CASSLVVRLSGNTIYF.